This T cell receptor beta chain was sequenced for a study of technical replicates of blood from several donors. Regarding this clone: The junction does not match germline at one end; this may be a read error.

The CDR3 is made up of 11 amino acids. Germline V lookup: CDR1 GTSNPN, CDR2 SVGIG (reference sequence). Data came from immunoSEQ multiplex PCR; TCRdb stores just in-frame clones and leaves some out. The sample contains roughly 70,000 clones, roughly nine tenths of which appear only once. This TCR came from a human donor in good health. Some clones in this sample may be carry-over from other donors' samples. The chain recombines TRBV30 with TRBJ2-7, with D possibly TRBD1 on 7 matching bases. Sequenced sample: PBMCs. The CDR3 coding sequence is TGTGCCTGGAGGGCAGGGGGGCCTTTAGCATTC. This translates into CAWRAGGPLAF. Filled out from reference TRBV30 and TRBJ2-7, the complete variable domain reads SQTIHQWPATLVQPVGSPLSLECTVEGTSNPNLYWYRQAAGRGLQLLFYSVGIGQISSEVPQNLSASRPQDRQFILSSKKLLLSDSGFYLCAWRAGGPLAFGPGTRLTVT.